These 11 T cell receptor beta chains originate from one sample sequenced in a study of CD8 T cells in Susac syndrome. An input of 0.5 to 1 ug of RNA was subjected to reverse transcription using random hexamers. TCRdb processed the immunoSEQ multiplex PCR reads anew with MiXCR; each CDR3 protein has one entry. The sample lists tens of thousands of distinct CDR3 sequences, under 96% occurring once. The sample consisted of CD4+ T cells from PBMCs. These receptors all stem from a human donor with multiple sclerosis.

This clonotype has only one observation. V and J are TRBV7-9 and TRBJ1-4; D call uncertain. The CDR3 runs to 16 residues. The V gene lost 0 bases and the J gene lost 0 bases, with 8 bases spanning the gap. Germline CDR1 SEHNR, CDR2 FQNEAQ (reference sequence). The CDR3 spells CASSLAAAATNEKLFF. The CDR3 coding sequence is TGTGCCAGCAGCTTAGCCGCAGCTGCAACTAATGAAAAACTGTTTTTT.

The CDR3 spells CASSVGEQPNSPLHF. CDR3 nucleotide sequence: TGTGCCAGCAGCGTAGGTGAACAGCCAAATTCACCCCTCCACTTT. This chain uses TRBV9 with TRBJ1-6, with D hard to call. The germline CDR1 and CDR2 sequences are SGDLS and YYNGEE. The CDR3 is 15 amino acids. V was shortened by 0 bases and J by 7 bases, with 11 bases between the two germline ends. Based on the CDR3 plus reference TRBV9 and TRBJ1-6, the full variable domain is DSGVTQTPKHLITATGQRVTLRCSPRSGDLSVYWYQQSLDQGLQFLIQYYNGEERAKGNILERFSAQQFPDLHSELNLSSLELGDSALYFCASSVGEQPNSPLHFGNGTRLTVT.

Written as DNA, the CDR3 is TGCGCCAGCAGGACGTCCGGGGAGACCCAGTACTTC. Translation gives CASRTSGETQYF. This chain joins TRBV5-1 and TRBJ2-5; no reliable D call. Per the germline V gene, CDR1 is SGHRS and CDR2 is YFSETQ. CDR3 length equals 12 residues. V was clipped by 5 bases and J by 5 bases, with 10 bases between them.

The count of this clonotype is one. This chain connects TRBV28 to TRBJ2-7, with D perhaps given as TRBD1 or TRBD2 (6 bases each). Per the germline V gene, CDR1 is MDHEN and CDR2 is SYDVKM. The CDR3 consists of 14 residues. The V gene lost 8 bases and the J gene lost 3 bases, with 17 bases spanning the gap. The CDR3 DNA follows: TGTGCCAGCTTAAAGGGGGGCCCCCTCTACGAGCAGTACTTC. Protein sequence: CASLKGGPLYEQYF.

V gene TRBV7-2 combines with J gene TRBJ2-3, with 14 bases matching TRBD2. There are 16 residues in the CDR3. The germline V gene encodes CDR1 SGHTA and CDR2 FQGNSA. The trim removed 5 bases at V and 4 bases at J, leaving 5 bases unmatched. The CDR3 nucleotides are TGTGCCAGCAGCGGCACGGGACTAGCGGGGGCAGATACGCAGTATTTT. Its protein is CASSGTGLAGADTQYF. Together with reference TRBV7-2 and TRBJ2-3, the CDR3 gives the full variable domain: GAGVSQSPSNKVTEKGKDVELRCDPISGHTALYWYRQSLGQGLEFLIYFQGNSAPDKSGLPSDRFSAERTGGSVSTLTIQRTQQEDSAVYLCASSGTGLAGADTQYFGPGTRLTVL.

The CDR3 reads CASSQGQGVYEQYF. The CDR3 DNA follows: TGTGCCAGCAGCCAGGGACAGGGGGTCTACGAGCAGTACTTC. V gene TRBV3-1 combines with J gene TRBJ2-7, with TRBD1 matching 11 bases. Trimming at V came to 3 bases and at J to 3 bases, leaving 1 base not matched to a gene. Germline V gene data show CDR1 as LGHDT and CDR2 as YNNKEL (reference sequence). This CDR3 has 14 residues.

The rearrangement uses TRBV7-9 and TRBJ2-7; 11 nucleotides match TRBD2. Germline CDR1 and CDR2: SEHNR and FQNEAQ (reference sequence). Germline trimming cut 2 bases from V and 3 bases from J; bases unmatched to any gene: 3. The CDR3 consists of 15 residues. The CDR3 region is CASSLLAGGGYEQYF. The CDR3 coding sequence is TGTGCCAGCAGCTTACTAGCGGGGGGCGGCTACGAGCAGTACTTC.

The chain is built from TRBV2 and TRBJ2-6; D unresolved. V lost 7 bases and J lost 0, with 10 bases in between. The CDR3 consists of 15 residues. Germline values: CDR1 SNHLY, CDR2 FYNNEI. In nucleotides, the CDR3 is TGTGCCAGCACCATCGGCGTCTCTGGGGCCAACGTCCTGACTTTC. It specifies CASTIGVSGANVLTF.

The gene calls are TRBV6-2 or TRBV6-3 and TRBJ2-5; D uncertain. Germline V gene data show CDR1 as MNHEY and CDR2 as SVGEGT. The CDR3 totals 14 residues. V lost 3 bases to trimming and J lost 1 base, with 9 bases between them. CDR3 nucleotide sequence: TGTGCCAGCAGTTATCGTCCGAGCCAAGAGACCCAGTACTTC. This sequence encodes CASSYRPSQETQYF.

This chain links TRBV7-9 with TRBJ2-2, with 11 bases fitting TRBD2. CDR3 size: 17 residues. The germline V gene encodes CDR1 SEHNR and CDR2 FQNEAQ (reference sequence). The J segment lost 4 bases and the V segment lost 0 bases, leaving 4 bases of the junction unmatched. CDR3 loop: CASSLARLAGPTGELFF. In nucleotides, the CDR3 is TGTGCCAGCAGCTTAGCGCGACTAGCGGGGCCCACCGGGGAGCTGTTTTTT.

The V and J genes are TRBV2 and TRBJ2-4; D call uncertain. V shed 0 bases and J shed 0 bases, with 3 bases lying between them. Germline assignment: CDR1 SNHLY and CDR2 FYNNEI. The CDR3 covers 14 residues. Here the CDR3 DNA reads TGTGCCAGCAGTGAAGCACCAGCCAAAAACATTCAGTACTTC. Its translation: CASSEAPAKNIQYF.